This passage covers 27 T cell receptor beta chains from one sample sequenced in a study of cytomegalovirus exposure and HLA in healthy donors. Amplification used 60 Vbeta primers and 13 Jbeta primers. Method: immunoSEQ multiplex PCR; TCRdb's copy keeps in-frame clones and lacks some. The data show 50,000 to 75,000 clones, more than 70% seen once. The sample taken for sequencing was PBMCs. The receptors originated from a man aged 25 to 40 in good health and CMV-seropositive.

The sample holds a few counts of this clone. This chain joins TRBV25-1 and TRBJ2-3; TRBD2 aligns across 11 bases. Germline CDR1 reads MGHDK; CDR2 reads SYGVNS. Trimming at V came to 4 bases and at J to 0 bases, leaving 6 bases not matched to a gene. The CDR3 loop spans 17 amino acids. DNA for the CDR3: TGTGCCAGCAGTGTTCTAGCGGGGGGTGATAGCACAGATACGCAGTATTTT. It is translated as CASSVLAGGDSTDTQYF. The entire variable domain, with the rest obtained from reference TRBV25-1 and TRBJ2-3, is as follows: EADIYQTPRYLVIGTGKKITLECSQTMGHDKMYWYQQDPGMELHLIHYSYGVNSTEKGDLSSESTVSRIRTEHFPLTLESARPSHTSQYLCASSVLAGGDSTDTQYFGPGTRLTVL.

This clone was found a few times. This chain connects TRBV5-6 to TRBJ1-2; 12 nucleotides agree with TRBD1. Germline V gene data show CDR1 as SGHDT and CDR2 as YYEEEE. V lost 0 bases, J lost 3 bases, and 6 bases stayed unmatched. The CDR3 sequence is 17 residues long. Here the CDR3 reads CASSLEDGTGGHYGYTF. The CDR3, as DNA: TGTGCCAGCAGCTTGGAGGACGGGACAGGGGGCCACTATGGCTACACCTTC. Complete variable domain (other parts from reference TRBV5-6 and TRBJ1-2): DAGVTQSPTHLIKTRGQQVTLRCSPKSGHDTVSWYQQALGQGPQFIFQYYEEEERQRGNFPDRFSGHQFPNYSSELNVNALLLGDSALYLCASSLEDGTGGHYGYTFGSGTRLTVV.

The chain uses TRBV4-1 and TRBJ1-1, with a weak D call TRBD1 (6 bases). CDR1 and CDR2 from the germline V gene are MGHRA and YSYEKL. V was shortened by 4 bases and J by 1 base, with 10 bases between the two germline ends. The CDR3 totals 14 residues. Here the CDR3 DNA reads TGCGCCAGCAGCCTCCGGGACAAGAACACTGAAGCTTTCTTT. Its protein is CASSLRDKNTEAFF.

This rearrangement joins TRBV7-2 to TRBJ1-2; D is unresolved. V was shortened by 7 bases and J by 2 bases, with 14 bases between the two germline ends. Germline V gene sequence: CDR1 SGHTA, CDR2 FQGNSA. The CDR3 sequence is 14 residues long. The CDR3 loop reads CASILLTENYGYTF. CDR3 nucleotides: TGTGCCAGCATCCTACTTACAGAGAACTATGGCTACACCTTC.

This sequence joins TRBV20-1 and TRBJ2-7; a weak D match, TRBD2 (5 bases). Germline CDR1 and CDR2: DFQATT and SNEGSKA (reference sequence). The germline V and J ends were trimmed by 6 bases and 3 bases, with 9 bases remaining between them. The CDR3 is 11 residues long. The CDR3 DNA sequence: TGCAGTGCACTAGGCCTCTACGAGCAGTACTTC. Protein product: CSALGLYEQYF.

The chain couples TRBV19 to TRBJ2-1; possibly TRBD1 for D (6 bases). The CDR3 is made up of 14 amino acids. From germline, CDR1 is LNHDA and CDR2 SQIVND (reference sequence). V lost 3 bases, J lost 7 bases, and 13 bases lay in between. CDR3 DNA sequence: TGTGCCAGTAGTATCCCGGCAGGGGTGAATGAGCAGTTCTTC. It translates to CASSIPAGVNEQFF.

This rearrangement joins TRBV5-1 to TRBJ1-1, with TRBD1 matching 7 bases. The CDR3 covers 15 residues. CDR1 SGHRS and CDR2 YFSETQ come from the germline V gene. Germline trimming cut 0 bases from V and 0 bases from J; bases unmatched to any gene: 2. The CDR3 loop reads CASSLEGGMNTEAFF. DNA for the CDR3: TGCGCCAGCAGCTTGGAAGGGGGCATGAACACTGAAGCTTTCTTT. Looking up the rest from reference TRBV5-1 and TRBJ1-1 gives the full variable domain: KAGVTQTPRYLIKTRGQQVTLSCSPISGHRSVSWYQQTPGQGLQFLFEYFSETQRNKGNFPGRFSGRQFSNSRSEMNVSTLELGDSALYLCASSLEGGMNTEAFFGQGTRLTVV.

The chain links TRBV7-9 to TRBJ2-7; D remains ambiguous. The ends were cut back, 2 bases at V and 5 bases at J, with 16 bases in the middle. CDR1 SEHNR and CDR2 FQNEAQ come from the germline V gene (reference sequence). The CDR3 is 15 residues long. The CDR3 DNA sequence: TGTGCCAGCAGCTTAACCCAGCTTCGGGTGAACGAGCAGTACTTC. Protein sequence: CASSLTQLRVNEQYF.

V usage is TRBV29-1 and J usage is TRBJ2-7; 8 nucleotides line up with TRBD1. Per the germline V gene, CDR1 is SQVTM and CDR2 is ANQGSEA. This CDR3 is built from 14 residues. Losses at the gene ends were 6 bases for V and 1 base for J; bases not matched to a gene: 8. CDR3 sequence: CSVSFGQGSYEQYF. DNA of the CDR3: TGCAGCGTGTCTTTTGGACAGGGATCCTACGAGCAGTACTTC.

V gene TRBV28 combines with J gene TRBJ2-7; D is unclear. The germline CDR1 and CDR2 sequences are MDHEN and SYDVKM. V lost 6 bases and J lost 2, with 8 bases in between. The CDR3 has 12 residues. CDR3 nucleotide sequence: TGTGCCAGCAGCACCTTAGCCTACGAGCAGTACTTC. Its protein is CASSTLAYEQYF. Filled out from reference TRBV28 and TRBJ2-7, the complete variable domain reads DVKVTQSSRYLVKRTGEKVFLECVQDMDHENMFWYRQDPGLGLRLIYFSYDVKMKEKGDIPEGYSVSREKKERFSLILESASTNQTSMYLCASSTLAYEQYFGPGTRLTVT.

The chain is built from TRBV6-5 and TRBJ1-2; D possibly corresponds to TRBD1 (6 bases). There are 14 residues in the CDR3. Germline loops: CDR1 MNHEY, CDR2 SVGAGI. Trimming cost V 2 bases and J 8 bases, with 15 bases left between them. CDR3 coding DNA: TGTGCCAGCAGTTACATCGGGGGGCGTTGGGGCTACACCTTC. Protein product: CASSYIGGRWGYTF.

J is TRBJ1-3 and V is TRBV13; 8 positions match TRBD1. The CDR3 is made up of 17 amino acids. J gave up 0 bases and V 5 bases, and 9 bases lay outside the gene matches. In germline, CDR1 is PRHDT, CDR2 FYEKMQ (reference sequence). CDR3 amino acids: CASSLYAGTGSGNTIYF. The CDR3 coding sequence is TGTGCCAGCAGCCTTTACGCTGGGACAGGCTCTGGAAACACCATATATTTT.

The rearrangement links TRBV27 to TRBJ1-5; D call uncertain. The length of the CDR3 is 11 residues. The V gene lost 6 bases and the J gene lost 9 bases, with 9 bases spanning the gap. CDR1 is MNHEY, CDR2 SMNVEV, per germline (reference sequence). CDR3 protein: CASSPRWPQHF. The CDR3 DNA follows: TGTGCCAGCAGCCCGAGGTGGCCCCAGCATTTT.

This rearrangement joins TRBV6-5 to TRBJ1-1; D call uncertain. The germline V gene has CDR1 MNHEY and CDR2 SVGAGI. The CDR3 is made up of 14 amino acids. V was shortened by 10 bases and J by 0 bases, with 15 bases between the two germline ends. CDR3 protein: CAIQSGVMNTEAFF. The CDR3 DNA sequence: TGTGCCATCCAAAGCGGAGTAATGAACACTGAAGCTTTCTTT.

This clone was picked up a small number of times. V gene TRBV6-4 combines with J gene TRBJ2-3; D is perhaps TRBD2 (5 bases). V gave up 0 bases and J gave up 0 bases, with 7 bases separating them. This CDR3 contains 15 residues. CDR1 and CDR2 (germline): MRHNA, SNTAGT. CDR3 protein: CASSDSPGSTDTQYF. CDR3 nucleotide sequence: TGTGCCAGCAGTGACTCGCCGGGGAGCACAGATACGCAGTATTTT.

This clone has a single count. The rearrangement links TRBV7-9 to TRBJ1-5; no clear D. CDR1 is SEHNR and CDR2 is FQNEAQ in the germline V gene (reference sequence). Between the trimmed V and J ends, which lost 2 bases and 0 bases, there was a span of 11 bases. CDR3 size: 16 residues. Here the CDR3 reads CASSLNLTGSNQPQHF. The CDR3 DNA reads as TGTGCCAGCAGCTTAAACCTGACGGGTAGCAATCAGCCCCAGCATTTT.

The chain has TRBV7-2 and TRBJ1-5, with no clear D. Trimming shortened V by 6 bases and J by 0 bases, and 6 bases separated the two germline ends. The CDR3 runs to 13 residues. From germline, CDR1 is SGHTA and CDR2 FQGNSA. CDR3 region: CASSLNSNQPQHF. As DNA, the CDR3 is TGTGCCAGCAGTCTTAATAGCAATCAGCCCCAGCATTTT.

The chain links TRBV7-3 to TRBJ2-1; 12 nucleotides match TRBD2. In germline, CDR1 is SGHTA, CDR2 FQGTGA. This CDR3 has 15 residues. The J segment lost 4 bases and the V segment lost 4 bases, leaving 2 bases of the junction unmatched. The CDR3 nucleotides read TGTGCCAGCAGCTCTAGCGGGGGGGCGTACAATGAGCAGTTCTTC. This gives the protein CASSSSGGAYNEQFF. Looking up the rest from reference TRBV7-3 and TRBJ2-1 gives the full variable domain: GAGVSQTPSNKVTEKGKYVELRCDPISGHTALYWYRQSLGQGPEFLIYFQGTGAADDSGLPNDRFFAVRPEGSVSTLKIQRTERGDSAVYLCASSSSGGAYNEQFFGPGTRLTVL.

The chain has TRBV7-2 and TRBJ2-2, with a tentative D call TRBD1 (6 bases). The CDR3 covers 15 residues. V was trimmed by 5 bases and J by 0 bases, leaving 10 bases between them. The germline V gene has CDR1 SGHTA and CDR2 FQGNSA. CDR3 sequence (DNA): TGTGCCAGCAGCCCGGGGACAACGAACACCGGGGAGCTGTTTTTT. Translation: CASSPGTTNTGELFF.

In this sample, this clone turned up once. V gene TRBV5-1 combines with J gene TRBJ2-5, with TRBD2 identical over 15 bases. TRBJ2-7 explains the end of the DNA better; the J call may be wrong. The CDR3 length is 16 residues. The V gene's germline CDR1 is SGHRS and CDR2 YFSETQ. The CDR3 loop reads CASSPLGLAGGYEQYF. The CDR3, as DNA: TGCGCCAGCAGCCCCCTGGGACTAGCGGGGGGCTACGAGCAGTACTTC.

This chain uses TRBV11-2 with TRBJ1-1, with 9 nucleotides matching TRBD1. The CDR3 runs to 16 residues. V was clipped by 2 bases and J by 5 bases; unmatched bases: 9. Germline V CDR1 and CDR2: SGHAT, FQNNGV. DNA for the CDR3: TGTGCCAGCAGCTTATATCCGGGACAGGGTCGTACTGAAGCTTTCTTT. The encoded protein is CASSLYPGQGRTEAFF.

The chain links TRBV28 to TRBJ1-5; D uncertain. V lost 8 bases, J lost 5 bases, and 19 bases lay in between. CDR1 is MDHEN, CDR2 SYDVKM, per germline. This CDR3 has 15 residues. CDR3 DNA: TGTGCCAGCGCTGCGGCGGTGACCTTCTATCAGCCCCAGCATTTT. It specifies CASAAAVTFYQPQHF.

In the case of this clone: One end of the junction is discordant with germline, which a read error may explain. This sample also contains other DNA sequences that code for the same CDR3. This rearrangement joins TRBV15 to TRBJ1-1; perhaps TRBD1 as D (6 bases). In germline, CDR1 is LNHNV, CDR2 YYDKDF (reference sequence). This CDR3 has 15 amino acids. The CDR3 DNA reads as TGTGCCACCAGCAGAGAGGACAGCCCGAAGACTGAGGCTTTCTTT. Translating it yields CATSREDSPKTEAFF.

A word on this clone: The junction and the germline gene differ at one end; a read error may be behind it. The chain has TRBV5-1 and TRBJ2-3, with 8 positions matching TRBD2. CDR3 size: 10 residues. Germline assignment: CDR1 SGHRS and CDR2 YFSETQ. This CDR3 is CASSVGAGDF. The CDR3 region has the DNA TGCGCCAGCAGCGTTGGAGCGGGGGATTTT.

The chain employs TRBV10-2 and TRBJ1-4; 9 nucleotides align to TRBD1. This CDR3 has 12 residues. Germline V gene data show CDR1 as WSHSY and CDR2 as SAAADI. The ends lost 5 bases at V and 14 bases at J; junction bases unmatched: 6. The chain's CDR3 is CASSPQGARLFF. CDR3 nucleotide sequence: TGCGCCAGCAGTCCACAGGGGGCGAGGCTGTTTTTT.

This clone was observed a few times. The CDR3 spells CASSGGARGSPLHF. In DNA, the CDR3 is TGTGCCAGCAGTGGTGGGGCCCGCGGTTCACCCCTCCACTTT. The chain has TRBV2 and TRBJ1-6, with D possibly being TRBD1 (5 bases). The CDR3 is 14 amino acids. Germline-derived CDR1 and CDR2 are SNHLY and FYNNEI. Trimming removed 4 bases at V and 9 bases at J, with 13 bases between.

J is TRBJ2-7 and V is TRBV28; D is unclear. Germline-derived CDR1 and CDR2 are MDHEN and SYDVKM. The CDR3 is 15 amino acids. V was shortened by 1 base and J by 2 bases, with 12 bases between the two germline ends. CDR3 nucleotide sequence: TGTGCCAGCAGTTTATTCGGCCTGACTGCCTACGAGCAGTACTTC. Translated: CASSLFGLTAYEQYF.